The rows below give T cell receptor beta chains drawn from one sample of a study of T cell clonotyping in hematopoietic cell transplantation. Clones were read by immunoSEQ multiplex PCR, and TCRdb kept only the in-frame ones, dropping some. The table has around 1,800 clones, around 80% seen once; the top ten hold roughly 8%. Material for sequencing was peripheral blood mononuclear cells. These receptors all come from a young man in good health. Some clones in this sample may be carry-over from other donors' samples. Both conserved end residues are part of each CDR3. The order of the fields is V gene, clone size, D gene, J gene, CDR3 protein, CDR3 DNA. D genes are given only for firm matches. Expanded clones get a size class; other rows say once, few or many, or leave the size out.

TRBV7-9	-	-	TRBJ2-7	CASSPTTLGGTYEQYF	TGTGCCAGCAGCCCCACCACCCTTGGGGGAACCTACGAGCAGTACTTC
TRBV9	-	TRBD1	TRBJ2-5	CASSGGDRGQNQYF	TGTGCCAGCAGCGGGGGGGACAGGGGGCAGAACCAGTACTTC
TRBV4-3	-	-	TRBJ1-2	CASSQEPGVNYGYTF	TGCGCCAGCAGCCAAGAACCGGGAGTAAACTATGGCTACACCTTC
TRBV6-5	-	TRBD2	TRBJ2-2	CASSYSGEGPGELFF	TGTGCCAGCAGTTATTCGGGGGAGGGACCCGGGGAGCTGTTTTTT
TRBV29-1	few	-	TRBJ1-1	CSVDKVLGTEAFF	TGCAGCGTTGATAAGGTTCTGGGCACTGAAGCTTTCTTT
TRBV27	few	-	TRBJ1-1	CASSQALSPEAFF	TGTGCCAGCAGCCAGGCCCTTTCCCCTGAAGCTTTCTTT
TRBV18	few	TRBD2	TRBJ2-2	CASSPIQVREGPAGELFF	TGTGCCAGCTCACCGATTCAGGTGCGGGAGGGCCCAGCCGGGGAGCTGTTTTTT
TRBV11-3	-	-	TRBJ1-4	CASSSRGLGQEKLFF	TGTGCCAGCAGCTCCCGAGGGTTGGGGCAGGAAAAACTGTTTTTT
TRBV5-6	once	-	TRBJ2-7	CASTQGIRDGSIYEQYF	TGTGCCAGCACTCAAGGGATCCGGGACGGATCCATCTACGAGCAGTACTTC
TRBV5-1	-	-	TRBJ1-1	CASSLAGGAEAEAFF	TGCGCCAGCAGCTTGGCCGGAGGGGCCGAGGCTGAAGCTTTCTTT
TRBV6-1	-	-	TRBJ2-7	CASSRVGDYEQYF	TGTGCCAGCAGTCGGGTCGGGGACTACGAGCAGTACTTC
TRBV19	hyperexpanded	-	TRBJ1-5	CASSIGIQPQHF	TGTGCCAGTAGTATAGGGATTCAGCCCCAGCATTTT
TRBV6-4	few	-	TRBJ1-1	CASSDSNRNTEAFF	TGTGCCAGCAGTGACTCGAACAGGAACACTGAAGCTTTCTTT
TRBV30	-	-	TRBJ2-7	CAWSRPLLVLEQYF	TGTGCCTGGAGTCGGCCCCTACTAGTTCTCGAGCAGTACTTC
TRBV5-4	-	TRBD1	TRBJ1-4	CASSPGQGGDEKLFF	TGTGCCAGCAGCCCAGGACAGGGGGGTGATGAAAAACTGTTTTTT
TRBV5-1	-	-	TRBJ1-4	CASSRVGGVDEKLFF	TGCGCCAGCAGCCGTGTCGGGGGGGTAGATGAAAAACTGTTTTTT
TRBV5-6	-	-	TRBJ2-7	CASSLSSYEQYF	TGTGCCAGCAGCTTGTCCTCCTACGAGCAGTACTTC
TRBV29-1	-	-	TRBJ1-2	CSVRAGGSNYGYTF	TGCAGCGTTCGGGCAGGAGGGTCAAACTATGGCTACACCTTC
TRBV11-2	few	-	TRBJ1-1	CASSLHGNTEAFF	TGTGCCAGCAGCTTACACGGGAACACTGAAGCTTTCTTT
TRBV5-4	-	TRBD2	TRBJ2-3	CASSPGTSGVGGVQYF	TGTGCCAGCAGCCCAGGGACTAGCGGGGTCGGGGGTGTGCAGTATTTT
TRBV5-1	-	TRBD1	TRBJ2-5	CASSLGGTDQETQYF	TGCGCCAGCAGCTTGGGTGGGACAGATCAAGAGACCCAGTACTTC
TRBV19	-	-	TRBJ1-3	CASQTVSSGNTIYF	TGTGCCAGTCAGACAGTTAGCTCTGGAAACACCATATATTTT
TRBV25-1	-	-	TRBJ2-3	CASIKLDICLPDTQYF	TGTGCCAGCATTAAATTAGACATCTGCCTCCCAGATACGCAGTATTTT
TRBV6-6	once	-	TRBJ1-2	CASSYSSSYGYTF	TGTGCCAGCAGTTACTCTTCTTCATATGGCTACACCTTC
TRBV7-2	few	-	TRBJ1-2	CASSSPGKAGGYTF	TGTGCCAGCAGCTCCCCTGGTAAAGCTGGGGGCTACACCTTC
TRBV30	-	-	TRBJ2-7	CAWSGRGDGSYEQYF	TGTGCCTGGAGTGGGCGAGGGGACGGCTCCTACGAGCAGTACTTC
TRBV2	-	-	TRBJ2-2	CASSEYGAGELFF	TGTGCCAGCAGTGAATATGGGGCCGGGGAGCTGTTTTTT
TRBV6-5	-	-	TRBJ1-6	CASRVRGDSPLHF	TGTGCCAGCAGAGTGAGGGGGGATTCACCCCTCCACTTT